This TCR beta chain was documented in a study of control samples from healthy donors and cancer patients. Germline CDR1 is KGHSH and CDR2 is LQKENI. The CDR3 sequence is 15 residues long. Trimming took 1 base from V and 0 from J, leaving 7 bases between them. Sequencing was performed with immunoSEQ multiplex PCR; in TCRdb, only in-frame clones are kept and a portion is missing. The table has about 130,000 clones, roughly 89% seen once; the top ten hold approximately 6%. The sample taken for sequencing was blood. The rearrangement uses TRBV18 and TRBJ2-1; no clear D gene. This TCR was recovered from a man aged 18 to 30 in good health. The CDR3 coding sequence is TGTGCCAGCTCACCACTAAACAGCTCCTACAATGAGCAGTTCTTC. Protein: CASSPLNSSYNEQFF.